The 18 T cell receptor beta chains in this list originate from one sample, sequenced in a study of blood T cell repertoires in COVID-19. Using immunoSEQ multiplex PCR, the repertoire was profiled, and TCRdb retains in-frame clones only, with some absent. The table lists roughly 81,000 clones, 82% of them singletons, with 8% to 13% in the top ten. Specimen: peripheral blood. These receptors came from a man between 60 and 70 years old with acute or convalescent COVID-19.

Here the CDR3 reads CASSSLAGDTGELFF. Written as DNA, the CDR3 is TGTGCCAGCAGCTCCCTGGCGGGGGACACCGGGGAGCTGTTTTTT. The chain links TRBV7-6 to TRBJ2-2; TRBD2 aligns across 7 bases. V dropped 4 bases and J dropped 3; count of bases not matched to a gene: 5. The V gene's germline CDR1 is SGHVS and CDR2 FNYEAQ. This CDR3 is 15 amino acids long. Looking up the rest from reference TRBV7-6 and TRBJ2-2 gives the full variable domain: GAGVSQSPRYKVTKRGQDVALRCDPISGHVSLYWYRQALGQGPEFLTYFNYEAQQDKSGLPNDRFSAERPEGSISTLTIQRTEQRDSAMYRCASSSLAGDTGELFFGEGSRLTVL.

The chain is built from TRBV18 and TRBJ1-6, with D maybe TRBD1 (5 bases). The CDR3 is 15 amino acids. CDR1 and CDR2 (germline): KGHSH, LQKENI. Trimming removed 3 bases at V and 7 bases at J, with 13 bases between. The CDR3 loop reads CASSPPQGRNSPLHF. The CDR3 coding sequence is TGTGCCAGCTCACCTCCGCAGGGCAGGAATTCACCCCTCCACTTT.

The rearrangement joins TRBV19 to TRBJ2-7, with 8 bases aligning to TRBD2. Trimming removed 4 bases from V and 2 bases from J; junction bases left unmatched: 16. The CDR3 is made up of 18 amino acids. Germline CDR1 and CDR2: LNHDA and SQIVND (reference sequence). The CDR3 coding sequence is TGTGCCAGTAGTACAACCGGGACTAGTCGTCGAGAAGCCTACGAGCAGTACTTC. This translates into CASSTTGTSRREAYEQYF.

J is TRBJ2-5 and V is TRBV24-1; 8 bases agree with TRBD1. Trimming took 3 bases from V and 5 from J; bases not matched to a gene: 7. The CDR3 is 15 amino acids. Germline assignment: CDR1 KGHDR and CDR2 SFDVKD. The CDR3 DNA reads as TGTGCCACCAGTGATGTCGGACAGGGCCGGGAGACCCAGTACTTC. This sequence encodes CATSDVGQGRETQYF.

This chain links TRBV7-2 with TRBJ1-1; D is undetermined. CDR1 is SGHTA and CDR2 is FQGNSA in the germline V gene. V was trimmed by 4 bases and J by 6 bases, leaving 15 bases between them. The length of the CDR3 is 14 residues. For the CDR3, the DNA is TGTGCCAGCAGCTCCATAGGCCGCCAGGCTGAAGCTTTCTTT. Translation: CASSSIGRQAEAFF.

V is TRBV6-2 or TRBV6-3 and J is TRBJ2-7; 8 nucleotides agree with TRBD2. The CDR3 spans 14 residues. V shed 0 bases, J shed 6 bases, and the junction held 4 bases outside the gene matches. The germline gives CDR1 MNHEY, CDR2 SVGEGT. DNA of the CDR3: TGTGCCAGCAGTTACTCTAGCGGGACGGTCGAGCAGTACTTC. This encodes CASSYSSGTVEQYF.

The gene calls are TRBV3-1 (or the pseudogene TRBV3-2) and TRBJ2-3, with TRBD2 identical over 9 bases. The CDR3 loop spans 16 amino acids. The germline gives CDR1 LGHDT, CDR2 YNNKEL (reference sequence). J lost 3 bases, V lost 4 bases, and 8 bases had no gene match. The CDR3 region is CASSPRAGGPTDTQYF. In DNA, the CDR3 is TGTGCCAGCAGCCCTCGGGCGGGAGGGCCAACAGATACGCAGTATTTT.

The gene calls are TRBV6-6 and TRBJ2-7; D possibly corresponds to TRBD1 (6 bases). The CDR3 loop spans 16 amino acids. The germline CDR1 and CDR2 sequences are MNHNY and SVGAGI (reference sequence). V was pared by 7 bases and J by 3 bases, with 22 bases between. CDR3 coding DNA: TGTGCCAGCACTCCTACGGACAGCCGATTTTTCTACGAGCAGTACTTC. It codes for CASTPTDSRFFYEQYF.

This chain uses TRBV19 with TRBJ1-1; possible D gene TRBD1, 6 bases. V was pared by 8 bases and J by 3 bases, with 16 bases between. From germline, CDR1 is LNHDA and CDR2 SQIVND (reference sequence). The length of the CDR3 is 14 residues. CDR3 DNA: TGTGCCAGTCGAGGACAGTTCAAGGACACTGAAGCTTTCTTT. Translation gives CASRGQFKDTEAFF.

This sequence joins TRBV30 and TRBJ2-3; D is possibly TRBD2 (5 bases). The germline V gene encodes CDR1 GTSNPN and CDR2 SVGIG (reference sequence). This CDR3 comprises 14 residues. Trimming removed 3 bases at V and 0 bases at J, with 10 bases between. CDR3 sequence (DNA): TGTGCCTGGAGGCTAGCTGTTAGCACAGATACGCAGTATTTT. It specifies CAWRLAVSTDTQYF.

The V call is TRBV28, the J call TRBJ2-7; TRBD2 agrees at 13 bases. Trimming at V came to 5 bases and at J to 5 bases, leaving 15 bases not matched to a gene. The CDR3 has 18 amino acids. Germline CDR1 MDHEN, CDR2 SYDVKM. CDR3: CASSPILLAGGRGHEQYF. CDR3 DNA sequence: TGTGCCAGCAGTCCCATCCTACTAGCGGGGGGGAGGGGCCACGAGCAGTACTTC.

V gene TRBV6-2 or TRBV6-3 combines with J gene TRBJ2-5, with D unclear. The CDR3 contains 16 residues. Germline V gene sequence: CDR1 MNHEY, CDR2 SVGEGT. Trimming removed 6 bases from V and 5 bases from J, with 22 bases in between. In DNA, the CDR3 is TGTGCCAGCAGCACCCCCGTCGGTCCCTCGAGGGAGACCCAGTACTTC. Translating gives CASSTPVGPSRETQYF.

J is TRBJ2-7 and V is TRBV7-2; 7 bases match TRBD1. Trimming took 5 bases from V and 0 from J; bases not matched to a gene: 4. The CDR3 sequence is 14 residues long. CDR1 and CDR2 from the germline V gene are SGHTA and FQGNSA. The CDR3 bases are TGTGCCAGCAGCGGACGGGACAGCTCCTACGAGCAGTACTTC. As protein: CASSGRDSSYEQYF. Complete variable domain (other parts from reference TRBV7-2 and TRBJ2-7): GAGVSQSPSNKVTEKGKDVELRCDPISGHTALYWYRQSLGQGLEFLIYFQGNSAPDKSGLPSDRFSAERTGGSVSTLTIQRTQQEDSAVYLCASSGRDSSYEQYFGPGTRLTVT.

DNA for the CDR3: TGTGCCAGCAGTTTATCACGGACTAGCGGGAGTGGAGAGACCCAGTACTTC. The encoded protein is CASSLSRTSGSGETQYF. V gene TRBV27 combines with J gene TRBJ2-5; TRBD2 matches at 13 bases. Germline-derived CDR1 and CDR2 are MNHEY and SMNVEV (reference sequence). This CDR3 is built from 17 residues. V lost 0 bases, J lost 4 bases, and 5 bases stayed unmatched.

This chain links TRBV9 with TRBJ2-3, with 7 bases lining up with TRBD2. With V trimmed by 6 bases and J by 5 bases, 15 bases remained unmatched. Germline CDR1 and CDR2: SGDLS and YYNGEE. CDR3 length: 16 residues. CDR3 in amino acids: CASTKSEGGPGDTQYF. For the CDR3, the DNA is TGTGCCAGCACCAAAAGTGAGGGAGGGCCGGGAGATACGCAGTATTTT.

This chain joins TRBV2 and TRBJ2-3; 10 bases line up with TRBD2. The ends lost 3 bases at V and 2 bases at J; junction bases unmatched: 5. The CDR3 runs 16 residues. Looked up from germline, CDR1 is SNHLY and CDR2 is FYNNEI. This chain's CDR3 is CASSDRTSGNTDTQYF. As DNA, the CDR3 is TGTGCCAGCAGTGATCGGACTAGCGGTAACACAGATACGCAGTATTTT. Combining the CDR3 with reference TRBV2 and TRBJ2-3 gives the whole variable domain EPEVTQTPSHQVTQMGQEVILRCVPISNHLYFYWYRQILGQKVEFLVSFYNNEISEKSEIFDDQFSVERPDGSNFTLKIRSTKLEDSAMYFCASSDRTSGNTDTQYFGPGTRLTVL.

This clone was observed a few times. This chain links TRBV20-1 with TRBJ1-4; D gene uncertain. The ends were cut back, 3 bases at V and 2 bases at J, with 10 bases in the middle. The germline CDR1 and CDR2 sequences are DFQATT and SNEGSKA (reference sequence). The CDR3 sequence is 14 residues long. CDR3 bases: TGCAGTGCTAGTGGCGAGAGTACTAATGAAAAACTGTTTTTT. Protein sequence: CSASGESTNEKLFF.

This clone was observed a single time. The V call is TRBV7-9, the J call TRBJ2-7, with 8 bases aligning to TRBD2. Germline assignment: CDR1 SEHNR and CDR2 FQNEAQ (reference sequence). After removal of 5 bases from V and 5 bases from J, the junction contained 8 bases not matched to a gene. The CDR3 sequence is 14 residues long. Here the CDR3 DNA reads TGTGCCAGCAGCCGCAGCGGGAGTGCCCACGAGCAGTACTTC. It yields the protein CASSRSGSAHEQYF.